This T cell receptor (beta chain) was profiled in a study of OX40 agonist ivuxolimab in advanced cancers. V gave up 4 bases and J gave up 6 bases; unmatched junction bases: 5. Per germline, CDR1 SGHTS and CDR2 YDEGEE. CDR3 length: 14 amino acids. Using immunoSEQ multiplex PCR, the repertoire was profiled, and TCRdb retains in-frame clones only, with some absent. The sample contains approximately 74,000 clones, 60% to 85% of which appear only once. The V and J genes are TRBV5-8 and TRBJ1-5; the match to TRBD1 covers 9 bases. This material consisted of CD4+ or CD8+ T cells sorted from blood, taken in a trial of the OX40 agonist ivuxolimab. This clonotype was sampled from an adult with an advanced solid tumor such as melanoma, head and neck, liver or kidney cancer. The CDR3 here is CASSTDRGGQPQHF. The CDR3 DNA follows: TGTGCCAGCAGCACGGACAGGGGTGGTCAGCCCCAGCATTTT.